This T cell receptor (beta chain) was recorded in a study of blood T cell repertoires in COVID-19. Across the study: Sites across the United States, Italy and Spain contributed samples from acute and convalescent COVID-19.

Participants were aged roughly 18 to 100 years from 20 to 30 US areas. Trimming took 4 bases from V and 4 from J, leaving 20 bases between them. In germline, CDR1 is MNHEY, CDR2 SVGAGI. CDR3 length equals 16 residues. The method was immunoSEQ multiplex PCR; TCRdb's version includes in-frame clones alone and lacks a portion of them. This table has roughly 330,000 clones, 87% appearing once. The sequencing input was PBMCs or T cells enriched from blood (not recorded which). This TCR derives from a woman in her thirties who had recovered from COVID-19. This chain uses TRBV6-5 with TRBJ2-7; tentative D call: TRBD1 (6 bases). CDR3 sequence: CASSLGHPRGTYEQYF. The CDR3 bases are TGTGCCAGCAGTTTGGGACATCCCCGGGGTACATACGAGCAGTACTTC.